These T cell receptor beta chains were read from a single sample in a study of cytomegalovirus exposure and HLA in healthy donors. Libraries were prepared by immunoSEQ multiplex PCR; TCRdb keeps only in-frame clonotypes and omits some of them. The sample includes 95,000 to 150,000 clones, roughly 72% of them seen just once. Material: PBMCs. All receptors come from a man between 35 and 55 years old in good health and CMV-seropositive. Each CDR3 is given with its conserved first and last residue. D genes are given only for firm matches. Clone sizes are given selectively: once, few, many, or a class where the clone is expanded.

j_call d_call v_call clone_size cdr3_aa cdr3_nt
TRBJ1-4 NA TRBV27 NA CASSLSAGGINEKLFF TGTGCCAGCAGTTTATCTGCTGGGGGCATTAATGAAAAACTGTTTTTT
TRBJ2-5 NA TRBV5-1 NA CASSVKETQYF TGCGCCAGCAGCGTAAAAGAGACCCAGTACTTC
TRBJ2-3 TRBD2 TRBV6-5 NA CASSYSSGSPTDTQYF TGTGCCAGCAGTTACTCGAGCGGGAGTCCCACAGATACGCAGTATTTT
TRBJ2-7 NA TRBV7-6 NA CASSFGGPASEQYF TGTGCCAGCAGCTTCGGGGGTCCGGCGTCCGAGCAGTACTTC
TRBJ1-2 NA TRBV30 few CAWSLHGGRGGYTF TGTGCCTGGAGTTTACATGGTGGGCGGGGTGGCTACACCTTC
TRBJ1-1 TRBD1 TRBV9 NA CASSSSGGLNTEAFF TGTGCCAGCAGCTCTTCAGGGGGCCTTAACACTGAAGCTTTCTTT
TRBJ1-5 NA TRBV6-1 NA CASSEGRIENQPQHF TGTGCCAGCAGTGAGGGGCGCATCGAGAATCAGCCCCAGCATTTT
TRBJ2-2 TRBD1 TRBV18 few CASSPPQTGAGTGELFF TGTGCCAGCTCACCACCTCAGACAGGGGCCGGCACCGGGGAGCTGTTTTTT
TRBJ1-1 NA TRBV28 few CASSFGHTEAFF TGTGCCAGCAGTTTCGGTCACACTGAAGCTTTCTTT
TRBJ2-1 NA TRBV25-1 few CASRQGGFNEQFF TGTGCCAGCAGACAGGGGGGGTTCAATGAGCAGTTCTTC
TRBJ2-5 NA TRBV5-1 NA CASSPSAGVETQYF TGCGCCAGCAGCCCTTCCGCAGGGGTGGAGACCCAGTACTTC
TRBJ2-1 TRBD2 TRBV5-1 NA CASSLEGGGGALRNEQFF TGCGCCAGCAGCTTGGAAGGGGGCGGGGGGGCCCTTCGGAATGAGCAGTTCTTC
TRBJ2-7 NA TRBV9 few CASSVAPPGEQYF TGTGCCAGCAGCGTGGCGCCCCCGGGGGAGCAGTACTTC
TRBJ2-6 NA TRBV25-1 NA CASTPGWASGANVLTF TGTGCCAGCACCCCAGGTTGGGCCTCTGGGGCCAACGTCCTGACTTTC
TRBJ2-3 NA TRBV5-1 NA CASSLVADTQYF TGCGCCAGCAGCTTGGTAGCAGATACGCAGTATTTT
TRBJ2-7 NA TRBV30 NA CAWNLGKEAYEQYF TGTGCCTGGAACTTGGGGAAGGAGGCCTACGAGCAGTACTTC
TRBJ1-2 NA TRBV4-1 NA CASSRDTYNYGYTF TGCGCCAGCAGCCGGGACACCTATAACTATGGCTACACCTTC
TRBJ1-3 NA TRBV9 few CASSPTRNTIYF TGTGCCAGCAGCCCTACCAGGAACACCATATATTTT
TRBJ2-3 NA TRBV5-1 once CASSFQPGDTDTQYF TGCGCCAGCAGCTTCCAACCGGGAGACACAGATACGCAGTATTTT
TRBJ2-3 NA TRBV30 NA CAWQKLGSSTDTQYF TGTGCCTGGCAGAAACTTGGGAGCAGCACAGATACGCAGTATTTT
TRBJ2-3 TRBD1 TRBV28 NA CASREGTGSTDTQYF TGTGCCAGCAGGGAGGGGACAGGAAGCACAGATACGCAGTATTTT
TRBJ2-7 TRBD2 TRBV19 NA CASRTRTSGGRSYEQYF TGTGCCAGTCGGACAAGGACTAGCGGGGGTAGGAGCTACGAGCAGTACTTC
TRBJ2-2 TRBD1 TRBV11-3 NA CASSLDPPWTGETGELFF TGTGCCAGCAGCTTAGATCCCCCCTGGACAGGTGAAACCGGGGAGCTGTTTTTT
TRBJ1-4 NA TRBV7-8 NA CASSHDSRQEKLFF TGTGCCAGCAGCCATGACTCCCGGCAGGAAAAACTGTTTTTT
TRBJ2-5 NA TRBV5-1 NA CASSLALAEETQYF TGCGCCAGCAGCTTGGCACTAGCCGAAGAGACCCAGTACTTC
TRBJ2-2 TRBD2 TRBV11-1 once CASSYPGLAGGPAGELFF TGTGCCAGCAGCTACCCGGGACTAGCGGGAGGGCCGGCCGGGGAGCTGTTTTTT
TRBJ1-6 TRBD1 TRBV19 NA CASSAGTGNSPLHF TGTGCCAGTAGCGCCGGGACAGGGAACTCACCCCTCCACTTT
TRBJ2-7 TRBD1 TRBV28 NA CASSLSTGKNWYEQYF TGTGCCAGCAGTTTATCGACAGGGAAGAATTGGTACGAGCAGTACTTC
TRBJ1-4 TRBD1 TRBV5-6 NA CASSIRTGGPPTNEKLFF TGTGCCAGCAGCATCCGGACAGGGGGCCCACCAACTAATGAAAAACTGTTTTTT
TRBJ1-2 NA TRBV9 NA CASRPNAGESYGYTF TGTGCCAGCAGGCCAAACGCGGGAGAATCCTATGGCTACACCTTC
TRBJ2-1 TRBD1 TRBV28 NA CASSLTGWGFNEQFF TGTGCCAGCAGTTTGACAGGGTGGGGGTTTAATGAGCAGTTCTTC
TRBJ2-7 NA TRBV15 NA CATSRVIRDFPYEQYF TGTGCCACCAGCAGAGTAATTCGGGATTTTCCCTACGAGCAGTACTTC
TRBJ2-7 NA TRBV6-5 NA CASSYSPGYTSYEQYF TGTGCCAGCAGTTACTCCCCAGGATATACCTCCTACGAGCAGTACTTC